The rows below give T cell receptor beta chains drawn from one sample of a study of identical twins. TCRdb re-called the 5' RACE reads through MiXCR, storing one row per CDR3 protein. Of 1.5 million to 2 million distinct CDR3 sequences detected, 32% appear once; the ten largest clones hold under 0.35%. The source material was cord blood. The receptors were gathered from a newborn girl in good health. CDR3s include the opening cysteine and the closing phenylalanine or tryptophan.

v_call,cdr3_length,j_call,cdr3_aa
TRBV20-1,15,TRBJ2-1,CSARTSGRGYNEQFF
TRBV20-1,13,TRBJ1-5,CSAAWAGNQPQHF
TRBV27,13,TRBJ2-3,CASSWRLFDTQYF
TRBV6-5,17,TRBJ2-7,CASSYSPYPAGPYEQYF
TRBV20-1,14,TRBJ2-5,CSARDRSSPETQYF
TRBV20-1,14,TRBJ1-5,CSGTGTDSNQPQHF
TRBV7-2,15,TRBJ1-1,CASSLVRTGNTEAFF
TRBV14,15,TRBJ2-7,CASSQDRVGRFEQYF
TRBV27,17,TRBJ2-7,CASSAYRDTTSYNEQYF
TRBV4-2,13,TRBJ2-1,CASSLGGGTGQFF
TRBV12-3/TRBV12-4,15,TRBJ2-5,CASSPEDRETRVEYF
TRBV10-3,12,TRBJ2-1,CAISVHPDEQFF
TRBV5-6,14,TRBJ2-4,CAGSLQGAKNIQYF
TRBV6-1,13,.,CASSERHKETQYF
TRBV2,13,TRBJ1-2,CASSQNGLNGYTF
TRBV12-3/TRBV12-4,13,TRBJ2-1,CASSPAPGGGQFF
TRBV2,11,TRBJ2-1,CASLVINEQFF
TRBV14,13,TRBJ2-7,CASSQDDIYEQYF
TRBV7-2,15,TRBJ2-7,CASSLEAWTGAEQYF
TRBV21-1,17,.,CASRYQTADPSQNEQYF
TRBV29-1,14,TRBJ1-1,CSVAPDRQNTEAFF
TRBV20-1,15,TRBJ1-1,CSARDKGQLNTEAFF
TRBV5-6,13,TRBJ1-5,CASSLIGNQPQHF
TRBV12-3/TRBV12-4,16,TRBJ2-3,CASRPGGPQFVDTQYF
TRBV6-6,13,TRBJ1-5,CASGRRGDQPQHF
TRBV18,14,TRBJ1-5,CASSPEGGNQPQHF
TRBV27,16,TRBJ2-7,CASSPRSPPDSYEQYF
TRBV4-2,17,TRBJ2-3,CASSQDPSGTSTDTQYF
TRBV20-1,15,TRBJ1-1,CSATKGTVMNTEAFF
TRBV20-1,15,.,CSAIQGMASYNEQYF
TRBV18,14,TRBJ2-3,CASSLKNTADTQYF
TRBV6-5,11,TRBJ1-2,CASKGQYGYTF
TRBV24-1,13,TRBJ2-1,CATSDLSGNEQFF
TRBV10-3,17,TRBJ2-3,CAISGKTTGITTDTQYF
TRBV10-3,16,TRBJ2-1,CAISAQLAGAYNEQFF
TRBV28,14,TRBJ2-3,CASSLLMGTDTQYF
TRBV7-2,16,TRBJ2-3,CASSSRNYWETDTQYF
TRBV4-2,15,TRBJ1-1,CASSLVSRMNTEAFF
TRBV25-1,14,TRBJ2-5,CASSGTSGWETQYF
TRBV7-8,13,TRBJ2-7,CASSGGTAYEQYF
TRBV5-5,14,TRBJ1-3,CASSLVLSGNTIYF
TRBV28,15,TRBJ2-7,CASSLRGWSSYEQYF